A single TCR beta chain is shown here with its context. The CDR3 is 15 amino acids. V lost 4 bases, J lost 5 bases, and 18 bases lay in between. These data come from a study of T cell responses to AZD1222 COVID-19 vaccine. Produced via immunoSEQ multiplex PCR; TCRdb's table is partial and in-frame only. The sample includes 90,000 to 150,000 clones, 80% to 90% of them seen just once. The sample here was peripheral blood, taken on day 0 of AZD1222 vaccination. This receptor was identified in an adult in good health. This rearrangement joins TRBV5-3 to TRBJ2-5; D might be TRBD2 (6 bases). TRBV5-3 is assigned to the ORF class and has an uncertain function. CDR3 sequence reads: CARSIEGDFWETQYF. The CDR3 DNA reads TGTGCCAGAAGCATTGAAGGGGACTTTTGGGAGACCCAGTACTTC.